These T cell receptor beta chains were read from a single sample in a study of blood T cell repertoires in COVID-19. Measured with immunoSEQ multiplex PCR; TCRdb has only the in-frame clones, and not every one. Among tens of thousands of clones listed, about 84% were seen once. Source material: peripheral blood. These receptors were obtained from a woman between 55 and 75 years old with acute or convalescent COVID-19. CDR3s include the opening cysteine and the closing phenylalanine or tryptophan. D genes are given only for firm matches. Clone size is given for some rows only: seen once, a few or many times, or a class if the clone is expanded.

clone_size | j_call | d_call | v_call | cdr3_aa | cdr3_nt
- | TRBJ2-1 | TRBD2 | TRBV9 | CASSVDGGALNEQFF | TGTGCCAGCAGCGTAGACGGGGGGGCCTTGAATGAGCAGTTCTTC
- | TRBJ1-1 | - | TRBV10-3 | CAISETDRKAPAYKAFF | TGTGCCATCAGTGAAACAGACAGGAAGGCCCCAGCGTATAAAGCTTTCTTT
- | TRBJ1-1 | - | TRBV18 | CASSAGQIDGAFF | TGTGCCAGCTCAGCCGGACAAATCGATGGGGCTTTCTTT
- | TRBJ1-1 | - | TRBV5-1 | CASSLVQSNTEAFF | TGCGCCAGCAGCTTGGTCCAGTCAAACACTGAAGCTTTCTTT
- | TRBJ2-7 | - | TRBV5-4 | CASSLDVSDSYEQYF | TGTGCCAGCAGCTTGGATGTAAGCGACTCTTACGAGCAGTACTTC
once | TRBJ2-2 | - | TRBV6-5 | CASRGQSTGELFF | TGTGCCAGCAGGGGGCAAAGCACCGGGGAGCTGTTTTTT
- | TRBJ2-2 | TRBD1 | TRBV12-3/TRBV12-4 | CASRQGDTGELFF | TGTGCCAGCAGACAGGGGGACACCGGGGAGCTGTTTTTT
once | TRBJ2-1 | TRBD2 | TRBV19 | CASTPSGSYNEQFF | TGTGCCAGTACCCCTAGCGGTTCCTACAATGAGCAGTTCTTC
- | TRBJ1-2 | - | TRBV5-4 | CASSPRAGNNYGYTF | TGTGCCAGCAGTCCCAGGGCAGGGAACAACTATGGCTACACCTTC
- | TRBJ2-6 | - | TRBV7-8 | CASSFRQIVSGANVLTF | TGTGCCAGCAGCTTCAGACAGATAGTCTCTGGGGCCAACGTCCTGACTTTC
- | TRBJ1-1 | - | TRBV6-1 | CASSEVGLSMNTEAFF | TGTGCCAGCAGTGAAGTCGGACTGTCTATGAACACTGAAGCTTTCTTT
few | TRBJ1-1 | - | TRBV18 | CASSPWAPGGNTEAFF | TGTGCCAGCTCACCATGGGCCCCCGGAGGCAACACTGAAGCTTTCTTT
- | TRBJ1-1 | TRBD1 | TRBV3-1/TRBV3-2 | CASSLGQVEMAFF | TGTGCCAGCAGCCTCGGACAGGTTGAGATGGCTTTCTTT
- | TRBJ2-1 | TRBD1 | TRBV2 | CASSGQGAPNEQFF | TGTGCCAGCAGTGGACAGGGGGCTCCTAATGAGCAGTTCTTC
- | TRBJ1-2 | - | TRBV18 | CASSPNLGDGYTF | TGTGCCAGCTCACCCAATTTAGGGGATGGCTACACCTTC
once | TRBJ2-7 | - | TRBV5-1 | CASSLGGESYEQYF | TGCGCCAGCAGCTTGGGGGGGGAGTCCTACGAGCAGTACTTC
few | TRBJ1-1 | - | TRBV27 | CASSWSGVLNTEAFF | TGTGCCAGCAGTTGGTCAGGGGTCTTGAACACTGAAGCTTTCTTT
- | TRBJ1-6 | - | TRBV6-2/TRBV6-3 | CASSYSVSPLHF | TGTGCCAGCAGTTATTCAGTTTCACCCCTCCACTTT
large | TRBJ2-7 | - | TRBV29-1 | CSVVRDIGVYEQYF | TGCAGCGTTGTCCGGGACATAGGGGTCTACGAGCAGTACTTC
- | TRBJ1-1 | - | TRBV2 | CASFGHMNTEAFF | TGTGCCAGCTTTGGGCATATGAACACTGAAGCTTTCTTT
- | TRBJ2-7 | - | TRBV10-3 | CAISETSYEQYF | TGTGCCATCAGTGAGACCAGCTACGAGCAGTACTTC
- | TRBJ2-7 | TRBD1 | TRBV7-8 | CASSLVGQAYEQYF | TGTGCCAGCAGCTTAGTTGGACAGGCCTACGAGCAGTACTTC
- | TRBJ2-1 | - | TRBV29-1 | CSVDQGGPANEQFF | TGCAGCGTGGATCAGGGGGGCCCGGCCAATGAGCAGTTCTTC
- | TRBJ1-4 | - | TRBV6-1 | CASSEIGQDEKLFF | TGTGCCAGCAGTGAAATCGGCCAGGATGAAAAACTGTTTTTT
few | TRBJ2-1 | - | TRBV7-2 | CASSFAGDNEQFF | TGTGCCAGCAGCTTCGCCGGGGACAATGAGCAGTTCTTC
- | TRBJ2-5 | TRBD1 | TRBV5-6 | CASRTGQGGWETQYF | TGTGCCAGCAGAACGGGACAGGGGGGATGGGAGACCCAGTACTTC
- | TRBJ1-2 | TRBD1 | TRBV5-5 | CASSSMDRNYGYTF | TGTGCCAGCAGCTCTATGGACAGGAACTATGGCTACACCTTC
many | TRBJ2-7 | - | TRBV29-1 | CSVYSGRDYEQYF | TGCAGCGTTTACTCAGGCAGGGACTACGAGCAGTACTTC
once | TRBJ2-1 | - | TRBV3-1/TRBV3-2 | CASSHQGYSYNEQFF | TGTGCCAGCAGCCATCAGGGTTACTCCTACAATGAGCAGTTCTTC
once | TRBJ1-1 | - | TRBV18 | CASSPLDSSSTEAFF | TGTGCCAGCTCACCCCTTGACAGTAGCAGCACTGAAGCTTTCTTT
once | TRBJ2-7 | - | TRBV4-2 | CASSQAAGVSYEQYF | TGTGCCAGCAGCCAAGCGGCAGGGGTTTCCTACGAGCAGTACTTC
- | TRBJ2-5 | - | TRBV6-4 | CASSDMREEKPQETQYF | TGTGCCAGCAGTGACATGAGGGAGGAAAAGCCCCAAGAGACCCAGTACTTC
- | TRBJ1-2 | - | TRBV25-1 | CASSDHRALAGYTF | TGTGCCAGCAGTGATCACAGGGCCCTCGCTGGCTACACCTTC
- | TRBJ1-1 | TRBD1 | TRBV30 | CAWSGLQGTEAFF | TGTGCCTGGAGCGGTTTACAGGGGACTGAAGCTTTCTTT
few | TRBJ2-3 | TRBD2 | TRBV4-1 | CASSQALSGGSTDTQYF | TGCGCCAGCAGCCAAGCCCTTAGCGGGGGCAGCACAGATACGCAGTATTTT
- | TRBJ1-1 | - | TRBV1 | CTSSQRDRGNATFF | TGCACCAGCAGCCAGAGGGACAGGGGGAACGCTACTTTCTTT
- | TRBJ1-3 | TRBD1 | TRBV29-1 | CSVDVTGAGVSGNTIYF | TGCAGCGTAGACGTTACAGGGGCCGGCGTCTCTGGAAACACCATATATTTT
few | TRBJ1-3 | - | TRBV15 | CATNVLQGTSGNTIYF | TGTGCCACCAATGTTTTACAGGGAACCTCTGGAAACACCATATATTTT
- | TRBJ1-1 | - | TRBV2 | CASSRMFEGEAFF | TGTGCCAGCAGTCGAATGTTTGAGGGTGAAGCTTTCTTT
- | TRBJ1-6 | TRBD1 | TRBV6-5 | CASGGTGFDSPLHF | TGTGCCAGCGGGGGGACAGGGTTCGATTCACCCCTCCACTTT
- | TRBJ2-1 | TRBD2 | TRBV6-4 | CASSADGGVRGEQFF | TGTGCCAGCAGTGCCGACGGGGGGGTCCGGGGTGAGCAGTTCTTC
- | TRBJ1-2 | TRBD1 | TRBV2 | CASRGQGPFYGYTF | TGTGCCAGCAGAGGACAGGGACCCTTTTATGGCTACACCTTC
- | TRBJ1-2 | TRBD1 | TRBV11-2 | CASSSRDSPYGYTF | TGTGCCAGCAGCTCCCGGGACAGCCCCTATGGCTACACCTTC